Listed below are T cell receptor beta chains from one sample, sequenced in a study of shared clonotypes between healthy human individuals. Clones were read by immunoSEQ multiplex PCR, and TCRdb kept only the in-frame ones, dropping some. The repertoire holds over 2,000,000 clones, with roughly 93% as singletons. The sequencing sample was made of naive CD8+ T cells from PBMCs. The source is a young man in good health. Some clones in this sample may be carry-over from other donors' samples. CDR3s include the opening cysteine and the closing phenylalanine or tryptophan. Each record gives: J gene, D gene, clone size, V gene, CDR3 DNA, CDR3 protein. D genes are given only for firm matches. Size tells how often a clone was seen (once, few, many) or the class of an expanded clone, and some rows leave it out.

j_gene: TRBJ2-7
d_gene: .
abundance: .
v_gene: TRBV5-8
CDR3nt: TGTGCCAGCAGCTTTTGGCAGGTATACGAGCAGTACTTC
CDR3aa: CASSFWQVYEQYF

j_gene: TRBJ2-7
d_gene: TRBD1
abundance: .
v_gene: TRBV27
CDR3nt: TGTGCCACCCAGGGGGAGAACGAGCAGTACTTC
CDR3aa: CATQGENEQYF

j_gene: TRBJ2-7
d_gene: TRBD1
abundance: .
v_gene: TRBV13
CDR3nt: TGTGCCAGCAGCGCCGGACAGGGGGACGAGCAGTACTTC
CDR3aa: CASSAGQGDEQYF

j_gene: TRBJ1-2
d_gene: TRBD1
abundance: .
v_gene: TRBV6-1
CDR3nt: TGTGCCAGCAGTGAAATTTTTAGCGGGACAGGCGCTGGCTACACCTTC
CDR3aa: CASSEIFSGTGAGYTF

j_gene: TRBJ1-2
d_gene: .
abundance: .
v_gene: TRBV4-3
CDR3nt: TGCGCCAGCAGCCAAGTCGGCGGGGACTATGGCTACACCTTC
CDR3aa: CASSQVGGDYGYTF

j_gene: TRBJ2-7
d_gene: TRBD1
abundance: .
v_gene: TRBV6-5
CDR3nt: TGTGCCAGCAGCCACGACAGGGGATACGAGCAGTACTTC
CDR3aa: CASSHDRGYEQYF

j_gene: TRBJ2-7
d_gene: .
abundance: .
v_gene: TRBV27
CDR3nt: TGTGCCAGCAGTTATTCGCCGTCGGGGAGTCATCAACAGTACTTC
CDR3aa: CASSYSPSGSHQQYF

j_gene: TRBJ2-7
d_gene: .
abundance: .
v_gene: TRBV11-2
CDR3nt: TGTGCCAGCGGGAGGACAAAGGACGAGCAGTACTTC
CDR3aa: CASGRTKDEQYF

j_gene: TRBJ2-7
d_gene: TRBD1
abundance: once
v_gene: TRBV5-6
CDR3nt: TGTGCCAGCAGCTTATACAGGGGGCAATACGAGCAGTACTTC
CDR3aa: CASSLYRGQYEQYF

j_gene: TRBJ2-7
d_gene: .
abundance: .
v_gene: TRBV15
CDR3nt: TGTGCCACCAGCAGTGGCAGGGTTTCCTACGAGCAGTACTTC
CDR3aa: CATSSGRVSYEQYF

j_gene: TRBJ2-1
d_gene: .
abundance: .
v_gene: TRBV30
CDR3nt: TGTGCCTTCTCCCGGGGGACTCGCTCCTACAATGAGCAGTTCTTC
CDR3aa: CAFSRGTRSYNEQFF

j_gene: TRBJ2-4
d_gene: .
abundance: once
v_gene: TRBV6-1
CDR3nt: TGTGCCAGCAGTGAAAGTGTGGCTATAGCCAAAAACATTCAGTACTTC
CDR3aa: CASSESVAIAKNIQYF

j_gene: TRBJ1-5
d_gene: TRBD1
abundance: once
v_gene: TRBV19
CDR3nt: TGTGCCAGTAGTATCGGACAGGGGAATCAGCCCCAGCATTTT
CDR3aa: CASSIGQGNQPQHF

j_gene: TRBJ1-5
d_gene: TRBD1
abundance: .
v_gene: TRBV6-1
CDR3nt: TGTGCCAGCAGTGAAAGGGTTGTTGGACAGGGGCTACAGCCCCAGCATTTT
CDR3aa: CASSERVVGQGLQPQHF

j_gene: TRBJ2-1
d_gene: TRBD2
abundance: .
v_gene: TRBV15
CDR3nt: TGTGCCACCAGCGGTAGACCGGGACTAGCGGCCTCCTACAATGAGCAGTTCTTC
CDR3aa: CATSGRPGLAASYNEQFF

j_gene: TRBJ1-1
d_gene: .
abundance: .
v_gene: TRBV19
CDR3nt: TGTGCCAGTAGCTCCCCAATACAGGGTCGCACTGAAGCTTTCTTT
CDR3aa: CASSSPIQGRTEAFF

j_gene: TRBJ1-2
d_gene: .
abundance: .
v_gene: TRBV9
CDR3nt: TGTGCCAGCAGCGCAACCCCCTCGGGCAGGGAGGAGGGCTACACCTTC
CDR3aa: CASSATPSGREEGYTF

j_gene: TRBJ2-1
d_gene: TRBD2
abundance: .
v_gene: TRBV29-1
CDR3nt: TGCAGCGTTCGCCTTCTCGGGACTAGCGGGAGCCCTGAGCAGTTCTTC
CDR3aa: CSVRLLGTSGSPEQFF

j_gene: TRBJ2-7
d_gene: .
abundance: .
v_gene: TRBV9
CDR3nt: TGTGCCAGCAGCGGCCGGGACCGCTACGAGCAGTACTTC
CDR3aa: CASSGRDRYEQYF

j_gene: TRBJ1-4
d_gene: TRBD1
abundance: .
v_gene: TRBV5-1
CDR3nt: TGCGCCAGCAGCTTGGACGACAGGGATGCAACTAATGAAAAACTGTTTTTT
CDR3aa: CASSLDDRDATNEKLFF

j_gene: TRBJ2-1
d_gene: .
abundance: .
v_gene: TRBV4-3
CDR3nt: TGCGCCAGCAGCCAAGGGGCCAAGAGGGATGAGCAGTTCTTC
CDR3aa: CASSQGAKRDEQFF

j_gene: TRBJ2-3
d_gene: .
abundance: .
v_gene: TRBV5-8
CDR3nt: TGTGCCAGCAGCTTGCCAGATACGCAGTATTTT
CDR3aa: CASSLPDTQYF

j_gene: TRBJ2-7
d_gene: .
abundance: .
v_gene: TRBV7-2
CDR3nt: TGTGCCAGCAGCCCTCTTAGCGGAAACTCCTACGAGCAGTACTTC
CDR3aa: CASSPLSGNSYEQYF

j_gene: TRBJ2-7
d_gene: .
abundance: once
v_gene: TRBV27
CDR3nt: TGTGCCAGCAGTCCGACTGGGACAAACTACGAGCAGTACTTC
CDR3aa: CASSPTGTNYEQYF

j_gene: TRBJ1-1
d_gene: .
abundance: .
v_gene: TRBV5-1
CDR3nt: TGCGCCAGCAGCGTGGCGGGGGGTAGGAACACTGAAGCTTTCTTT
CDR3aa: CASSVAGGRNTEAFF

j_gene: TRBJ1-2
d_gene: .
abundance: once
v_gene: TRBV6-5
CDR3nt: TGTGCCAGCAGTTACTCGAGGAGGGGCGGGTATGGCTACACCTTC
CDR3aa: CASSYSRRGGYGYTF

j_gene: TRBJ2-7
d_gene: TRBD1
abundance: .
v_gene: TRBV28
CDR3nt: TGTGCCAGCAGCCCTGCAGCCGGGACAGGGTATTCTTACGAGCAGTACTTC
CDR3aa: CASSPAAGTGYSYEQYF

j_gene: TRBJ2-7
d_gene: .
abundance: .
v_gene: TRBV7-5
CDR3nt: TGTGTCAGAAGCTTAGCCGGGACAGGAACCTACGAGCAGTACTTC
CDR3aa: CVRSLAGTGTYEQYF

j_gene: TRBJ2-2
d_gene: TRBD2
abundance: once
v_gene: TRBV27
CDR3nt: TGTGCCAGCAGGATAGCGGGGGGGCTCGGGGAGCTGTTTTTT
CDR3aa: CASRIAGGLGELFF

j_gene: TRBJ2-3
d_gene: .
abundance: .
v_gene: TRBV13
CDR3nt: TGTGCCAGCAGCGCCGGCTGGGAGCGCGGGACAGATACGCAGTATTTT
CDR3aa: CASSAGWERGTDTQYF

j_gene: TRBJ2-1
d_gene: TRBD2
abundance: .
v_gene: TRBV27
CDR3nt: TGTGCCAGCAGTTTACCTCGGACTAGCGGGGAAAAAAATGAGCAGTTCTTC
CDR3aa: CASSLPRTSGEKNEQFF

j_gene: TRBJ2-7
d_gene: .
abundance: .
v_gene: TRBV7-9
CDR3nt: TGTGCCAGCAGCTTCGGGGCCTCTGGGCCCTCATACGAGCAGTACTTC
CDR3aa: CASSFGASGPSYEQYF

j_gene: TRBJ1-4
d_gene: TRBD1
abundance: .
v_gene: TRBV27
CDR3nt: TGTGCCAGCAGTTCGTCCCGGGACAGGGACCGGGTTGAAAAACTGTTTTTT
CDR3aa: CASSSSRDRDRVEKLFF

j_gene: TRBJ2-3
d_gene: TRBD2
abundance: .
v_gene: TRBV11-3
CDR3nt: TGTGCCAGCAGCTCGACTAGCGGGGAGCCCCACAGCACAGATACGCAGTATTTT
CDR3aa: CASSSTSGEPHSTDTQYF

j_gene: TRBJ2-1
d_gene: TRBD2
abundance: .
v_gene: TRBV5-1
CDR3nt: TGCGCCAGCAGCGGATTACTAGCGGGAGGTTCCCATGAGCAGTTCTTC
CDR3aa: CASSGLLAGGSHEQFF

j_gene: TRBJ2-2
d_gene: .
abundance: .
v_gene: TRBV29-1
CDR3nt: TGCAGCGTTGTCAGGACAGCCAACACCGGGGAGCTGTTTTTT
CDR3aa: CSVVRTANTGELFF

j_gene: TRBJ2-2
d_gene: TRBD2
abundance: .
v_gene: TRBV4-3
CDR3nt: TGCGCCAGCAGCCAATTTAGGGCGGGAGGGCACCCGCAGAACACCGGGGAGCTGTTTTTT
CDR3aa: CASSQFRAGGHPQNTGELFF

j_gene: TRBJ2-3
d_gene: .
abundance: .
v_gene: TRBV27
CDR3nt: TGTGCCAGCAGTTTATTCCCAGCGATGGGGGGAGACACAGATACGCAGTATTTT
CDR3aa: CASSLFPAMGGDTDTQYF

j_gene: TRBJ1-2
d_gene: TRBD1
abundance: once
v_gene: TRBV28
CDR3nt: TGTGCCAGCACCAGGGGGGCAGACTATGGCTACACCTTC
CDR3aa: CASTRGADYGYTF

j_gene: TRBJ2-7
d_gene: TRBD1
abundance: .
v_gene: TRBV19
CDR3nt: TGTGCCAGTAGTCCGCGACAGGGGATGACCTACGAGCAGTACTTC
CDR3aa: CASSPRQGMTYEQYF

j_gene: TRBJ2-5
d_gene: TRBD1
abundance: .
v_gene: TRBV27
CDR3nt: TGTGCCAGCAGGCCCGACAGGGGTCAAGAGACCCAGTACTTC
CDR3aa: CASRPDRGQETQYF

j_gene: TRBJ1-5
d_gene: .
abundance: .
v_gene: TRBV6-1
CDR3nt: TGTGCCAGCAGAGTACGGGTTAGCAATCAGCCCCAGCATTTT
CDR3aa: CASRVRVSNQPQHF

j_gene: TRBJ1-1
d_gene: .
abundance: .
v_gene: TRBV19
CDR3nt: TGTGCCAGTAGAATTCGGGGGAACACTGAAGCTTTCTTT
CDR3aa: CASRIRGNTEAFF

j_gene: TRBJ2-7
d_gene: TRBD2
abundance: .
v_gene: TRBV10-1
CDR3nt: TGCGCCAGCAGTGAGGTGGTAGCGGGAGGAATAAATTACGAGCAGTACTTC
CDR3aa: CASSEVVAGGINYEQYF

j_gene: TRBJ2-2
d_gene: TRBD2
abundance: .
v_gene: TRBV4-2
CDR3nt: TGTGCCAGCAGCCAGGATGCTAGCGGGAGATCTACCGGGGAGCTGTTTTTT
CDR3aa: CASSQDASGRSTGELFF

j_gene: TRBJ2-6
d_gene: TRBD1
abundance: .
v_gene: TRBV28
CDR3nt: TGTGCCAGCAGTCCCCTGACAGGGTTCTCTGGGGCCAACGTCCTGACTTTC
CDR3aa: CASSPLTGFSGANVLTF

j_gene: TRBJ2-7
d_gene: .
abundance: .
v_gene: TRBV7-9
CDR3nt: TGTGCCAGCAGCTTAGGAGGGTTCAACTACGAGCAGTACTTC
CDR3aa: CASSLGGFNYEQYF

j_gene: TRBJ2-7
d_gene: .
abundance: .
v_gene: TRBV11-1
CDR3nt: TGTGCCAGCAGCTTAGTCGAGGGTGACTACGAGCAGTACTTC
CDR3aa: CASSLVEGDYEQYF

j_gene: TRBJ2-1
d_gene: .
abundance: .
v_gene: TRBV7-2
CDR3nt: TGTGCCAGCAGCTTAGGCGGGACCCTCTACAATGAGCAGTTCTTC
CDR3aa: CASSLGGTLYNEQFF